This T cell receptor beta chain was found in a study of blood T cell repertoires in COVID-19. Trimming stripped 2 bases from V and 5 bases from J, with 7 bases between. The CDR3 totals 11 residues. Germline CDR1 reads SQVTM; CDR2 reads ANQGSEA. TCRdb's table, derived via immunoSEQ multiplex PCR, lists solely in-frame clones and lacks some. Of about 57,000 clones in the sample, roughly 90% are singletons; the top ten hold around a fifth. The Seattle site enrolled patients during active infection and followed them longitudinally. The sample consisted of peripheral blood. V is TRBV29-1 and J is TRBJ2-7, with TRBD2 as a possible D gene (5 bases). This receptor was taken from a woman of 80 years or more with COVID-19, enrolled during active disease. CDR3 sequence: CSVESGDEQYF. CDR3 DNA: TGCAGCGTTGAATCCGGGGACGAGCAGTACTTC.